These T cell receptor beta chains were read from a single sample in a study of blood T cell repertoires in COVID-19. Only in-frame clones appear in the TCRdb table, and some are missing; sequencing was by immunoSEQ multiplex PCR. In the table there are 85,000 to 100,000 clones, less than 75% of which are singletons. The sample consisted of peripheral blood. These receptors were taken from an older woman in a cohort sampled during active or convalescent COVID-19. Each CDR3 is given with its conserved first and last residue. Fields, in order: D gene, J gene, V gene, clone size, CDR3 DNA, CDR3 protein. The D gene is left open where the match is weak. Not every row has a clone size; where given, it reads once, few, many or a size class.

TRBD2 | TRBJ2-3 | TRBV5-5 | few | TGTGCCGGTCGGGACTACGGCACAGATACGCAGTATTTT | CAGRDYGTDTQYF
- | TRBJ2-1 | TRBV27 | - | TGTGCCAGCAGCCCGATCGGTAATGAGCAGTTCTTC | CASSPIGNEQFF
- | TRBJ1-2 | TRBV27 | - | TGTGCCAGCAGTTCAGGGACACCTAAACCCTACTATGGCTACACCTTC | CASSSGTPKPYYGYTF
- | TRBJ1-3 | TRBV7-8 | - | TGTGCCAGCAGCCTGGGACATAGGGCCTCTGGAAACACCATATATTTT | CASSLGHRASGNTIYF
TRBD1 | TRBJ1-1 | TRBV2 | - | TGTGCCAGCAGTGAAATTCGGGACAGGGTTACTGAAGCTTTCTTT | CASSEIRDRVTEAFF
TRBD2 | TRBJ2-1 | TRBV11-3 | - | TGTGCCAGCAGCCGGATGGGACTAGCGGGGGATGAGCAGTTCTTC | CASSRMGLAGDEQFF
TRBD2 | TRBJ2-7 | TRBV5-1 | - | TGCGCCAGCAGCTCGGCGGGGGGGCTCTACGAGCAGTACTTC | CASSSAGGLYEQYF
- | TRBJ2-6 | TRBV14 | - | TGTGCCAGCAGCAAAGGGGGCCTAGCGGATATCTCTGGGGCCAACGTCCTGACTTTC | CASSKGGLADISGANVLTF
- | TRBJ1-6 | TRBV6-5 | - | TGTGCCAGCAGTTGGGAGGGGATCCACCACCTTTCACCCCTCCACTTT | CASSWEGIHHLSPLHF
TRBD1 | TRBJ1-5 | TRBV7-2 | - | TGTGCCAGCAGCTTAGAAGTAGGACAGGTGTACAATCAGCCCCAGCATTTT | CASSLEVGQVYNQPQHF
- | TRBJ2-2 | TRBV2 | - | TGTGCCAGCAGTGAAGCGCTTCAGTTCGGGGAGCTGTTTTTT | CASSEALQFGELFF
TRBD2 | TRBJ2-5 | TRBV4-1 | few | TGCGCCAGCAGCCACGGGACTAGCGGGGGGGTAGAGACCCAGTACTTC | CASSHGTSGGVETQYF
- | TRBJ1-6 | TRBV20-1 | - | TGCAGTGCTAGTAGCCAGGGCCATAATTCACCCCTCCACTTT | CSASSQGHNSPLHF
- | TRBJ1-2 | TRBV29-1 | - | TGCAGCGTTGAACTCGTCCTCTATGGCTACACCTTC | CSVELVLYGYTF
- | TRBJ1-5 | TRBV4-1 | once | TGCGCCAGCAGCCAAGATTTAGAACGGAGTAATAGCAATCAGCCCCAGCATTTT | CASSQDLERSNSNQPQHF
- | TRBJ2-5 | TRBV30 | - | TGTGCCTGGAACCAGGGGATTCCTCAAGAGACCCAGTACTTC | CAWNQGIPQETQYF
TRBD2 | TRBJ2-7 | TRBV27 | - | TGTGCCAGCAGTTTGAAGCGGGGGGTCCTCGAGCAGTACTTC | CASSLKRGVLEQYF
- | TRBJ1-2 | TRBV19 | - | TGTGCCAGTAGTATGGTAGCTAACTATGGCTACACCTTC | CASSMVANYGYTF
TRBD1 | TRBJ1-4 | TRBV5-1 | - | TGCGCCAGCAGCCACGGGACAGGGAAGAATGAAAAACTGTTTTTT | CASSHGTGKNEKLFF
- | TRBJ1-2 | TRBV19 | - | TGTGCCAAATGGACAGCACCTGAAGCTAACTATGGCTACACCTTC | CAKWTAPEANYGYTF
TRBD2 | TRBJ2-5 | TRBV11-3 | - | TGTGCCAGCAGCTTAGATGGTAGGGTCGGACTAGCGGCCCAAGAGACCCAGTACTTC | CASSLDGRVGLAAQETQYF
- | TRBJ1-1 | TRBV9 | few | TGTGCCAGCAGCCCCTCGTCTGAGATGAACACTGAAGCTTTCTTT | CASSPSSEMNTEAFF
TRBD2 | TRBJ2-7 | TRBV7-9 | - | TGTGCCAGCAGTCAGCCCGGGACTAGCGGTGTCGAGCAGTACTTC | CASSQPGTSGVEQYF
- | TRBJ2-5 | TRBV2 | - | TGTGCCAGCAGTGAAGATAGGGCAGGGGGGCAGGAGACCCAGTACTTC | CASSEDRAGGQETQYF
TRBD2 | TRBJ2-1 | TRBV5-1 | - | TGCGCCAGCAGTCCCGGGACTAGAGGAGGGAACAATGAGCAGTTCTTC | CASSPGTRGGNNEQFF
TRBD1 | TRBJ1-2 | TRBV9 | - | TGTGCCAGCAGCGTAGAGGGTCTAGACAGGGGTGGCGGCTACACCTTC | CASSVEGLDRGGGYTF
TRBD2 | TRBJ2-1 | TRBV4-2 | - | TGTGCCAGCAGCACTCGGGCTAGCGGGGCGGGATACAATGAGCAGTTCTTC | CASSTRASGAGYNEQFF
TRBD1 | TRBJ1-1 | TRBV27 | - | TGTGCCAGCAGTTTAACCGGGACAGGGGGCTTGGGCACTGAAGCTTTCTTT | CASSLTGTGGLGTEAFF
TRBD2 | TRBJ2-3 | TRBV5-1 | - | TGCGCCAGCAGCTTGGCTAGCGGGGGGTACACAGATACGCAGTATTTT | CASSLASGGYTDTQYF
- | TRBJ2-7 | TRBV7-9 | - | TGTGCCAGCAGCTTAGCGGCGGGCCCACCCAACTACGAGCAGTACTTC | CASSLAAGPPNYEQYF
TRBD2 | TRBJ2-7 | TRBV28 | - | TGTGCCAGCAGCCGGGACTACTACGAGCAGTACTTC | CASSRDYYEQYF
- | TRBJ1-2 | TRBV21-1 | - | TGTGCCAGCAGCAAAAAGGCAGGGTTCAACTATGGCTACACCTTC | CASSKKAGFNYGYTF
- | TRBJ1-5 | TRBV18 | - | TGTGCCAGCTCACCGGACAGCAGCAATCAGCCCCAGCATTTT | CASSPDSSNQPQHF
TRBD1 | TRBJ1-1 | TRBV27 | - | TGTGCCAGCAGTTACAGGGGCCGGAACACTGAAGCTTTCTTT | CASSYRGRNTEAFF
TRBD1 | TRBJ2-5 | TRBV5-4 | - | TGTGCCAGCAGCCCGGGACAGGGTGGGGAGACCCAGTACTTC | CASSPGQGGETQYF
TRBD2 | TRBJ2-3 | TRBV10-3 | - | TGTGCCATCAGTGTAACTAGCGGGACTAGCACAGATACGCAGTATTTT | CAISVTSGTSTDTQYF
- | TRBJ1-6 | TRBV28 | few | TGTGCCAGCAGTAGCATCACGGACAGTTTCAATTCACCCCTCCACTTT | CASSSITDSFNSPLHF
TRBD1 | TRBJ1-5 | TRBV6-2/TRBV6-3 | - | TGTGCCAGCAGTACTCGGATGACAGGGCCGAATCAGCCCCAGCATTTT | CASSTRMTGPNQPQHF
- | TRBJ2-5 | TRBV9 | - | TGTGCCAGCAGCGTAGACGGTGTTGGGCGGGGACAAGAGACCCAGTACTTC | CASSVDGVGRGQETQYF
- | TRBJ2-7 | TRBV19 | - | TGTGCCAGTAGTATAAATAGGCAGGCTGGGGAGCAGTACTTC | CASSINRQAGEQYF
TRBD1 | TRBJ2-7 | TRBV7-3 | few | TGTGCCAGCAGCCCCTACCGGGACAGACCATACGAGCAGTACTTC | CASSPYRDRPYEQYF
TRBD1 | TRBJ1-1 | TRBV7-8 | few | TGTGCCAGCAGCACTAACAGGGGCGGAATGAACACTGAAGCTTTCTTT | CASSTNRGGMNTEAFF
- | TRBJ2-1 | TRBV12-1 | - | TGTGCCAGCAGCTTTAGGGGGGGGCGAAATGAGCAGTTCTTC | CASSFRGGRNEQFF
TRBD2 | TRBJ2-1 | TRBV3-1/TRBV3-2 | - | TGTGCCAGCAGCCTGTCCCTAGCGGGGGGGCCAGATGAGCAGTTCTTC | CASSLSLAGGPDEQFF
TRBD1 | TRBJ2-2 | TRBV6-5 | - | TGTGCCAGCAGCACAGGACAGGGTAGGATCGGGGAGCTGTTTTTT | CASSTGQGRIGELFF
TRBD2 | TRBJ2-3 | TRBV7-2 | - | TGTGCCAGCAGCCCAGGGACTAGCGGGGCTAGCACAGATACGCAGTATTTT | CASSPGTSGASTDTQYF
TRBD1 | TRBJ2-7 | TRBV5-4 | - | TGTGCCAGCAGCTTAGGGACAGGGGCCTACGAGCAGTACTTC | CASSLGTGAYEQYF
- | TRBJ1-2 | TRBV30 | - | TGTGCCTGGAGGACCCGGGGGGAGGACTTTGGCTACACCTTC | CAWRTRGEDFGYTF
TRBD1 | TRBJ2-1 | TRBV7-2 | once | TGTGCCAGCAGCTTAAAATGGACAGGGGAATTTTCCTACAATGAGCAGTTCTTC | CASSLKWTGEFSYNEQFF
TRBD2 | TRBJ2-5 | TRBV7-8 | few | TGTGCCAGCAGCCTGGAGCGGGGGGGGCGAGAGACCCAGTACTTC | CASSLERGGRETQYF
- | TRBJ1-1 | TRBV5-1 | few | TGCGCCAGCGGGTTGACGGCGGGTAACACTGAAGCTTTCTTT | CASGLTAGNTEAFF
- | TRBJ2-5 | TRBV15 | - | TGTGCCACCAGCAGAGGGGCAGGGTCCAACCAAGAGACCCAGTACTTC | CATSRGAGSNQETQYF
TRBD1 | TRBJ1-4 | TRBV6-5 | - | TGTGCCAGCCCGGACAGGGGGTGGGTTAATGAAAAACTGTTTTTT | CASPDRGWVNEKLFF
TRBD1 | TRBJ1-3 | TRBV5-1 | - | TGCGCCAGCAGCCCAGCGCCTGGGACAGGGAGATCTGGAAACACCATATATTTT | CASSPAPGTGRSGNTIYF
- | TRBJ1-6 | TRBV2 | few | TGTGCCAGCAGGAGTTTGGGCAGGGGAAATTCACCCCTCCACTTT | CASRSLGRGNSPLHF